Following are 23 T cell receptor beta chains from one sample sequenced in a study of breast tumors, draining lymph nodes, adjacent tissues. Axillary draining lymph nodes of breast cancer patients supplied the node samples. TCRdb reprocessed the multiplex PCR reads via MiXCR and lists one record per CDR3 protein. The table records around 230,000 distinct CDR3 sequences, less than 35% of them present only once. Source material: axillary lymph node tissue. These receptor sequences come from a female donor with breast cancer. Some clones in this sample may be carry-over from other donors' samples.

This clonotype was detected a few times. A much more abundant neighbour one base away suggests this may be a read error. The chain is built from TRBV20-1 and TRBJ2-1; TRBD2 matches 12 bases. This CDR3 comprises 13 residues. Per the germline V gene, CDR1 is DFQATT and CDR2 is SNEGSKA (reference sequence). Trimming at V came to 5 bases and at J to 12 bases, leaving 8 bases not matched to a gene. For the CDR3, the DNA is TGCAGTGCTGCCCTAGCGGGAGGGCATGCGCAGTTCTTC. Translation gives CSAALAGGHAQFF.

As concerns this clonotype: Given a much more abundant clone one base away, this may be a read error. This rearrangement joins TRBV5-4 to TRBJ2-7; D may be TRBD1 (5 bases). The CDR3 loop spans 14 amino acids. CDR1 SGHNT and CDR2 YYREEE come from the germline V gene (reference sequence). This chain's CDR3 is CASSLAGQPYERYF. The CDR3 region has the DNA TGTGCCAGCAGCTTGGCAGGACAACCCTACGAGCGGTACTTC.

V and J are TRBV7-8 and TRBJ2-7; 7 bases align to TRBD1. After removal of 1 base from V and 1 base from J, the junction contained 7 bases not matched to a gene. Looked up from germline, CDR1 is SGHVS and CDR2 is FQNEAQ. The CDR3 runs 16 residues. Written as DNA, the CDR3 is TGTGCCAGCAGCTTAGGGCAGGGGGTACAATCCTACGAGCAGTACTTC. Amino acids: CASSLGQGVQSYEQYF.

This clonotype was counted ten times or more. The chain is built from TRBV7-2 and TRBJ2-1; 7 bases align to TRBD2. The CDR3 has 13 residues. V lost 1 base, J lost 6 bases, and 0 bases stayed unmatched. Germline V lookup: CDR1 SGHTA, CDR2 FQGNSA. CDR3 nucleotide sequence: TGTGCCAGCAGCTTAGGGGGGGGCAATGAGCAGTTCTTC. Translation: CASSLGGGNEQFF.

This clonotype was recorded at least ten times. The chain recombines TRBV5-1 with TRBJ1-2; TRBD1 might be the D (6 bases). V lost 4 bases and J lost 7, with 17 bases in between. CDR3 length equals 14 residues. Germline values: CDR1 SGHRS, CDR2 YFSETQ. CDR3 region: CASSPGPGASGYTF. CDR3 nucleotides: TGCGCCAGCAGCCCCGGTCCGGGGGCAAGTGGCTACACCTTC.

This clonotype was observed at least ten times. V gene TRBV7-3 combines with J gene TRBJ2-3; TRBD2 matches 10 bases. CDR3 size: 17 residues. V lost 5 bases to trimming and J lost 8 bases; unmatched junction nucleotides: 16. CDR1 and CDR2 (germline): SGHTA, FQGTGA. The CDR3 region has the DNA TGTGCCAGCAGCCCACCGACTAGCGGGCCGGGGAGGGGTACGCAGTATTTT. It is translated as CASSPPTSGPGRGTQYF.

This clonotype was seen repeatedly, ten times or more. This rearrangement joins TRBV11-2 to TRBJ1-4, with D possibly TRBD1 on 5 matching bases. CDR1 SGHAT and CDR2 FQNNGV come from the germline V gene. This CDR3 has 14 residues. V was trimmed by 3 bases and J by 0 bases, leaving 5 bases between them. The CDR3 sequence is CASSFRATNEKLFF. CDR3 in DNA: TGTGCCAGCAGCTTCAGGGCAACTAATGAAAAACTGTTTTTT.

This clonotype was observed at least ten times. CDR3 DNA: TGTGCCAGCAGCTTAGCGAATAGCGAGTGGGAGTTCTTC. Translation gives CASSLANSEWEFF. The rearrangement uses TRBV11-3 and TRBJ2-1; possibly TRBD2 for D (5 bases). CDR3 length: 13 residues. Germline CDR1 SGHNT, CDR2 YENEEA. V lost 1 base and J lost 14, with 15 bases in between.

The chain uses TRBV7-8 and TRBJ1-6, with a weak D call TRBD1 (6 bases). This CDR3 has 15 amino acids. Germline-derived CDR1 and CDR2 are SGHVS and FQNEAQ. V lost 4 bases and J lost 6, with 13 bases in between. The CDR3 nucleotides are TGTGCCAGCAGCTGGAGGGGGGCAGGTAATTCACCCCTCCACTTT. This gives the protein CASSWRGAGNSPLHF.

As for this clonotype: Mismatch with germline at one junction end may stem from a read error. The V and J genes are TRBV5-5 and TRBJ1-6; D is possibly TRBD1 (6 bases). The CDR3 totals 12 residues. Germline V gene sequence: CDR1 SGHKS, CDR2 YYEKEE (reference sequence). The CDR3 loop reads CANSFDRPPLHF. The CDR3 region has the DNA TGTGCCAACAGCTTCGACAGGCCACCCCTCCACTTT.

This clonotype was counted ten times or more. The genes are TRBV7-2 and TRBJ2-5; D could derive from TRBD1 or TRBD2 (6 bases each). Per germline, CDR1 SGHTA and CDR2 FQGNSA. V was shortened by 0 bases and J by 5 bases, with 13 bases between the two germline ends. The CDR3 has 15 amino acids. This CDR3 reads CASSLAVGGWETQYF. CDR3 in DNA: TGTGCCAGCAGCTTAGCTGTGGGGGGCTGGGAGACCCAGTACTTC.

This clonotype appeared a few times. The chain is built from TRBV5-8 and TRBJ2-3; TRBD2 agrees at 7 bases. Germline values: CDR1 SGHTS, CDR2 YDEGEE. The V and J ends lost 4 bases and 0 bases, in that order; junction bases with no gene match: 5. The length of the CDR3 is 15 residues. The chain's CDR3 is CASSVGTTSTDTQYF. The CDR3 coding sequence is TGTGCCAGCAGCGTCGGGACTACCAGCACAGATACGCAGTATTTT.

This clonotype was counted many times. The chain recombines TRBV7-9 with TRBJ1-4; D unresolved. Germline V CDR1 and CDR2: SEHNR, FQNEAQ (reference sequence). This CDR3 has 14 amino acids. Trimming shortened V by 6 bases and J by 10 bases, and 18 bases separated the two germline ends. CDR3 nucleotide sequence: TGTGCCAGCAGTCCTCCCGGGGAGGTCGGAAAACTGTTTTTT. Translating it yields CASSPPGEVGKLFF.

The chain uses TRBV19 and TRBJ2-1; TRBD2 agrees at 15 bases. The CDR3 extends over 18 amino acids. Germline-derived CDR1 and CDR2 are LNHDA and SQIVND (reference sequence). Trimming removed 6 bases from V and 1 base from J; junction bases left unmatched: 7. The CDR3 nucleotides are TGTGCCAGTAGACGTCCGGGACTAGCGGGGGGATCCTACAATGAGCAGTTCTTC. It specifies CASRRPGLAGGSYNEQFF.

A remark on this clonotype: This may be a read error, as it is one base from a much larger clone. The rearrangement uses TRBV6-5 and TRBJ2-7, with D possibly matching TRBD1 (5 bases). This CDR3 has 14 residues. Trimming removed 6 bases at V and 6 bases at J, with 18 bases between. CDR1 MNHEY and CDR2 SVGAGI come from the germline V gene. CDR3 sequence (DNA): TGTGCCAGCAGGCGCCGGCAGGGTGGATCCGAGCAGTACTTC. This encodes CASRRRQGGSEQYF.

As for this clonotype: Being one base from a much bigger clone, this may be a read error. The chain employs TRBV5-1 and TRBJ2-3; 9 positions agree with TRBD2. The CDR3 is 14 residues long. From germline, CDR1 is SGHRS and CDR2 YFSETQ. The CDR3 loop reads CASGFSSGADTQYF. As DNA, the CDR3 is TGCGCCAGCGGCTTCTCTAGCGGGGCAGATACGCAGTATTTT.

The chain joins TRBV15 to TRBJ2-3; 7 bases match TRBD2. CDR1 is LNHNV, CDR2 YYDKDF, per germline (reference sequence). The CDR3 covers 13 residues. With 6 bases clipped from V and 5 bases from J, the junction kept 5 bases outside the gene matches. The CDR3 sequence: CATRQPGGDTQYF. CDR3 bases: TGTGCCACCAGGCAGCCGGGGGGAGATACGCAGTATTTT.

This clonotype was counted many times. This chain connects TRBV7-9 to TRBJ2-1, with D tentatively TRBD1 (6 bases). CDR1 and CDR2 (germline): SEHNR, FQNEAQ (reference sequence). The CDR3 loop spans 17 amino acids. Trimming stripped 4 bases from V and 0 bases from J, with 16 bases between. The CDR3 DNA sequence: TGTGCCAGCAGCTCAAGCTCCGGGACAAGCTCCTACAATGAGCAGTTCTTC. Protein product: CASSSSSGTSSYNEQFF. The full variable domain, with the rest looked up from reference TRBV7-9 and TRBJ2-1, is DTGVSQNPRHKITKRGQNVTFRCDPISEHNRLYWYRQTLGQGPEFLTYFQNEAQLEKSRLLSDRFSAERPKGSFSTLEIQRTEQGDSAMYLCASSSSSGTSSYNEQFFGPGTRLTVL.

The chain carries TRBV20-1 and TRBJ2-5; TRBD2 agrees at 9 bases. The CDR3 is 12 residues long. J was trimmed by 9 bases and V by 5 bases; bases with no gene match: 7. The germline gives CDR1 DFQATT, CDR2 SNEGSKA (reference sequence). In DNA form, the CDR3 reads TGCAGTGCTCTAGCCCCTAGCGGGGCCCAGTACTTC. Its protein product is CSALAPSGAQYF.

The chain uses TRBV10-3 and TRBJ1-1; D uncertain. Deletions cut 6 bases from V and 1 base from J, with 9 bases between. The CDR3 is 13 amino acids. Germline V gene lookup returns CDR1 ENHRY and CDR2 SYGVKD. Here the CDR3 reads CAIRKIQNTEAFF. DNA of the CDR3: TGTGCCATCAGGAAGATACAGAACACTGAAGCTTTCTTT.

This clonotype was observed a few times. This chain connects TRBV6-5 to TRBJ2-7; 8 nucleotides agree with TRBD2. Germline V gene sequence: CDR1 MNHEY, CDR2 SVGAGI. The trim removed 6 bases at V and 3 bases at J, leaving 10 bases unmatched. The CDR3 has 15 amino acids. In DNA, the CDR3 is TGTGCCAGCAGGCCTGACCCTAGCGGGTTCTACGAGCAGTACTTC. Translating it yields CASRPDPSGFYEQYF.

The CDR3, as DNA: TGTGCCAGCAGCTTACGGGCTAGCGGGAACTCTGGGGCCAACGTCCTGACTTTC. This sequence encodes CASSLRASGNSGANVLTF. The rearrangement joins TRBV7-9 to TRBJ2-6, with 9 bases fitting TRBD2. V lost 2 bases and J lost 0; bases outside the gene matches: 5. Germline lookup yields CDR1 SEHNR and CDR2 FQNEAQ (reference sequence). The CDR3 spans 18 residues.

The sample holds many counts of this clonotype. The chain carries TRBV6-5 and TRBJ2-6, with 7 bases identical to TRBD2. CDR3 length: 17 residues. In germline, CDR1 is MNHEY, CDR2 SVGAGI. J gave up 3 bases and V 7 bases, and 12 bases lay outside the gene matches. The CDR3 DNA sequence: TGTGCCAGCACCGCGGGACTACTCGGAGGTGGGGCCAACGTCCTGACTTTC. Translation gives CASTAGLLGGGANVLTF.